The rows below give T cell receptor beta chains drawn from one sample of a study of beta chain features in type 1 diabetes. This table comes from immunoSEQ multiplex PCR, and its TCRdb copy is limited to in-frame clones, with some not included. This table holds about 230,000 clones, under 20% found once. Input material: naive CD4+ T cells from blood. The receptors originated from a man between 25 and 39 years old with type 1 diabetes. Each CDR3 is given without its conserved first and last residue.

J | V | CDR3
TRBJ2-7 | TRBV6-4 | ASSQLAGDEQY
TRBJ2-2 | TRBV11-3 | ASSSLGRSNTGELF
TRBJ2-7 | TRBV29-1 | SVSDRGASEQY
TRBJ2-2 | TRBV7-2 | ASSLSTVGGELF
TRBJ2-1 | TRBV23-1 | ASSPSTSGSYNEQF
TRBJ2-7 | TRBV2 | ASIRQGTTYEQY
TRBJ2-5 | TRBV4-2 | ASSQDSRGETQY
TRBJ2-3 | TRBV29-1 | SVVADTSTDTQY
TRBJ2-5 | TRBV18 | ASSLSARGETQY
TRBJ2-1 | TRBV30 | AWSVRFYEQF
TRBJ2-4 | TRBV5-1 | ASSLKAGILAKNIQY
TRBJ1-5 | TRBV30 | AWAGVDNQPQH
TRBJ2-7 | TRBV29-1 | SVEQRNTYEQY
TRBJ1-4 | TRBV5-4 | ASSTGQGPNEKLF
TRBJ2-1 | TRBV7-2 | ASSSSDNSYNEQF
TRBJ2-5 | TRBV6-5 | ASSYSDSQETQY
TRBJ1-5 | TRBV30 | AWSIYGYSNQPQH
TRBJ2-3 | TRBV20-1 | SATGEATQY
TRBJ2-1 | TRBV14 | ASSHLMGTRSYNEQF
TRBJ2-7 | TRBV5-1 | ASSLDRAYEQY